A selection of T cell receptor beta chains follows, all from one sample in a study of CD8+ T cells in alopecia areata. Profiled with immunoSEQ multiplex PCR; TCRdb holds only in-frame clones, not every one. The repertoire consists of 150,000 to 200,000 clones, with about three fifths occurring once and the leading ten covering less than 4%. This sample comprised CD4+ T cells sorted from blood, obtained at week 4, from a patient treated with tofacitinib. All receptors derive from a human donor with alopecia areata. Both conserved end residues are part of each CDR3. The D gene is left open where the match is weak. Rows may omit the clone size; those that give it use once, few, many or a size class.

v_gene,j_gene,abundance,d_gene,CDR3nt,CDR3aa
TRBV30,TRBJ2-3,NA,NA,TGTGCCTGGAGTGTACTAGCTGGTGATACGCAGTATTTT,CAWSVLAGDTQYF
TRBV23-1,TRBJ1-2,NA,NA,TGCGCCAGCAGACGAGACAGGAACAAGCATGGCTACACCTTC,CASRRDRNKHGYTF
TRBV5-1,TRBJ1-1,NA,TRBD1,TGCGCCAGCAGCTTTGTCACAGGGGGGAACACTGAAGCTTTCTTT,CASSFVTGGNTEAFF
TRBV25-1,TRBJ2-5,NA,NA,TGTGCCAGCAGTGAGAGGGACACGCAGTGGGCCCAGTACTTC,CASSERDTQWAQYF
TRBV30,TRBJ1-1,once,NA,TGTGCCTGGAGGGAGATCCAGAACACTGAAGCTTTCTTT,CAWREIQNTEAFF
TRBV7-9,TRBJ1-4,NA,NA,TGTGCCAGCAGCTCGCCGTGGGGCCGAACTAATGAAAAACTGTTTTTT,CASSSPWGRTNEKLFF
TRBV7-8,TRBJ1-5,NA,NA,TGTGCCAGCAGCTTACGCCAGAATCAGCCCCAGCATTTT,CASSLRQNQPQHF
TRBV5-6,TRBJ2-5,few,TRBD2,TGTGCCAGTTTGGGGGGGAACACCGGCGGTGAGACCCAGTACTTC,CASLGGNTGGETQYF
TRBV7-9,TRBJ2-1,few,NA,TGTGCCAGCAGCTTAGTAATCCATGAGCAGTTCTTC,CASSLVIHEQFF
TRBV25-1,TRBJ2-3,NA,NA,TGTGCCAGCAGTGACGCGGGTAGCTCAGATACGCAGTATTTT,CASSDAGSSDTQYF
TRBV7-9,TRBJ2-2,NA,NA,TGTGCCAGCAGCTTAGTCTCGACCGGGGAGCTGTTTTTT,CASSLVSTGELFF
TRBV7-8,TRBJ2-3,once,TRBD2,TGTGCCAGCAGCTTGACTAGCGGGTACACAGATACGCAGTATTTT,CASSLTSGYTDTQYF
TRBV29-1,TRBJ1-4,NA,TRBD1,TGCAGCGGACAGGGGCGGGCCGAAAAACTGTTTTTT,CSGQGRAEKLFF
TRBV12-5,TRBJ1-1,NA,NA,TGTGCTAGTGGGGCAGGGGCACAGGGGAACACTGAAGCTTTCTTT,CASGAGAQGNTEAFF
TRBV7-9,TRBJ1-1,NA,TRBD1,TGTGCCAGTTTTCCGGGACAGGAAGCTTTCTTT,CASFPGQEAFF
TRBV4-1,TRBJ2-4,few,NA,TGCGCCAGCAGCCAAGATCCTGGTCAAGGGAAGAACTTC,CASSQDPGQGKNF
TRBV4-1,TRBJ2-5,NA,NA,TGCGCCAGCAGCCAAAGCCACCGGGGGGCGGGCGGAAAGGAGACCCAGTACTTC,CASSQSHRGAGGKETQYF
TRBV10-3,TRBJ2-2,few,NA,TGTGCCATCACTACCGGGACACCGAACACCGGGGAGCTGTTTTTT,CAITTGTPNTGELFF
TRBV30,TRBJ2-7,NA,NA,TGTGCCTGGAGTTACCCCAGGCGGGCAGTAACCTACGAGCAGTACTTC,CAWSYPRRAVTYEQYF
TRBV15,TRBJ1-6,NA,TRBD1,TGTGCCACCAGCAGGGACAGGAGCTCCTATAATTCACCCCTCCACTTT,CATSRDRSSYNSPLHF
TRBV6-5,TRBJ2-1,NA,TRBD1,TGTGCCAGCAGATTACAGGGGTCCAATGAGCAGTTCTTC,CASRLQGSNEQFF
TRBV4-1,TRBJ2-1,few,TRBD2,TGCGCCAGCAGCCAGGGCTTAGCGGGGGGGCCAGACCGCAATGAGCAGTTCTTC,CASSQGLAGGPDRNEQFF
TRBV29-1,TRBJ1-1,NA,TRBD1,TGCAGCGTCCTCAGGGGGAGAACTGAAGCTTTCTTT,CSVLRGRTEAFF
TRBV4-1,TRBJ2-5,NA,TRBD2,TGCGCCAGCAGCCAAGCCCGAAGGACTAGCGGGGATTACGAGACCCAGTACTTC,CASSQARRTSGDYETQYF
TRBV6-5,TRBJ2-3,NA,NA,TGTGCCAGCAGTTATAGAGATACGCAGTATTTT,CASSYRDTQYF
TRBV6-6,TRBJ2-7,few,NA,TGTGCCAGCACCTGGACCCTGTACGAGCAGTACTTC,CASTWTLYEQYF
TRBV29-1,TRBJ1-4,few,TRBD1,TGCAGCGCCTCACAGGGGGCCAGGGGTGAAAAACTGTTTTTT,CSASQGARGEKLFF
TRBV27,TRBJ2-1,few,TRBD2,TGTGCCAGCACCAAAACTAGCGGGGGGGCCAATGAGCAGTTCTTC,CASTKTSGGANEQFF
TRBV29-1,TRBJ1-1,NA,TRBD1,TGCAGCGCGGGACAGCAGAACACTGAAGCTTTCTTT,CSAGQQNTEAFF
TRBV5-4,TRBJ2-3,NA,TRBD1,TGTGCCAGCAGCTTGGTGGGACAGATGGGCACAGATACGCAGTATTTT,CASSLVGQMGTDTQYF
TRBV7-9,TRBJ1-6,few,NA,TGTGCCAGCAACGGACGGCATAAGGATAGCTCCTATAATTCACCCCTCCACTTT,CASNGRHKDSSYNSPLHF
TRBV5-1,TRBJ2-3,NA,NA,TGCGCCAGCAGCTTGGATCCAGGGGTAGGGGATACGCAGTATTTT,CASSLDPGVGDTQYF
TRBV6-1,TRBJ2-4,NA,TRBD1,TGTGCCAGCAGTGAGCCGGGACAGAGGAACATTCAGTACTTC,CASSEPGQRNIQYF
TRBV18,TRBJ2-7,NA,NA,TGTGCCAGCTCACCAGGGTTCGGGGGTGGCTACGAGCAGTACTTC,CASSPGFGGGYEQYF
TRBV6-6,TRBJ2-1,few,NA,TGTGCCAGCAGTTACGGATACAATGAGCAGTTCTTC,CASSYGYNEQFF
TRBV29-1,TRBJ2-7,NA,TRBD1,TGCAGCGGTCGGGACAGCACCTACGAGCAGTACTTC,CSGRDSTYEQYF
TRBV29-1,TRBJ2-5,few,TRBD1,TGCAGCGCTGACAGGGATCGAGAGACCCAGTACTTC,CSADRDRETQYF
TRBV30,TRBJ1-1,once,NA,TGTGCCCGCTCGAGGGGAGACACTGAAGCTTTCTTT,CARSRGDTEAFF
TRBV29-1,TRBJ1-2,NA,TRBD1,TGCAGCGCCGACAGGGGGACCCTCTATGGCTACACCTTC,CSADRGTLYGYTF
TRBV25-1,TRBJ1-1,NA,NA,TGTGCCAGCAGTTCTCAATTCCATCGAGCTTTCTTT,CASSSQFHRAFF
TRBV7-2,TRBJ2-3,few,NA,TGTGCCAGCAGCCAGCTATGGACCACAGATACGCAGTATTTT,CASSQLWTTDTQYF